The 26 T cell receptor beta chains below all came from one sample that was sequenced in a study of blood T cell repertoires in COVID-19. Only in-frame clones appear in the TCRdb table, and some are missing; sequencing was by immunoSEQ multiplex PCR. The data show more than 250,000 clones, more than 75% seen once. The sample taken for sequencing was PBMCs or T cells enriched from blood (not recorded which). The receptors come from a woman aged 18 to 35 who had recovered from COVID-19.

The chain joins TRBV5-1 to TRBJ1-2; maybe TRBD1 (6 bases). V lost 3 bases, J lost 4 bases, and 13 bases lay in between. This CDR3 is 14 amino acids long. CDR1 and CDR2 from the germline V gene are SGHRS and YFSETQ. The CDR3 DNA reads TGCGCCAGCAGCTCGGCAGGGGCAACCTATGGCTACACCTTC. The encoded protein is CASSSAGATYGYTF.

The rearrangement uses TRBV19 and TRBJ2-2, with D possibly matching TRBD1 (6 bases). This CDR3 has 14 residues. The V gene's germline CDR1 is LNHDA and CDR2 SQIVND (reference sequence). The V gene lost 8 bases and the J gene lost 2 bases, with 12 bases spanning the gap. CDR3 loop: CASSGQINTGELFF. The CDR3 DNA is TGTGCCAGTTCCGGACAGATCAACACCGGGGAGCTGTTTTTT.

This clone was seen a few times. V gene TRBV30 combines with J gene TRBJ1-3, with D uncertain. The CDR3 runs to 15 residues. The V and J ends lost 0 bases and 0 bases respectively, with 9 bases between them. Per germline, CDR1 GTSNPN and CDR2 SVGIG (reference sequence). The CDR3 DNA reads TGTGCCTGGAGTGTAGGGAGGAGCTCTGGAAACACCATATATTTT. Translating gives CAWSVGRSSGNTIYF.

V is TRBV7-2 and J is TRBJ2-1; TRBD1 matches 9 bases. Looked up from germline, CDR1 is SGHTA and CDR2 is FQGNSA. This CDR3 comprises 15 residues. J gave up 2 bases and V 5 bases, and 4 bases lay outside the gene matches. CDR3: CASSPWTGAYNEQFF. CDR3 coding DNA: TGTGCCAGCAGCCCTTGGACAGGGGCCTACAATGAGCAGTTCTTC. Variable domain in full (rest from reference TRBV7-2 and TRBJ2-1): GAGVSQSPSNKVTEKGKDVELRCDPISGHTALYWYRQSLGQGLEFLIYFQGNSAPDKSGLPSDRFSAERTGGSVSTLTIQRTQQEDSAVYLCASSPWTGAYNEQFFGPGTRLTVL.

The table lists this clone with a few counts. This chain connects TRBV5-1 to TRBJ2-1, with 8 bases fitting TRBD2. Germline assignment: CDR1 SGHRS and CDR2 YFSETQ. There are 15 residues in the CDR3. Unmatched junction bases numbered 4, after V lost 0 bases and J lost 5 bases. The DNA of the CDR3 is TGCGCCAGCAGCTTGGGACTAGCGTGGGACAATGAGCAGTTCTTC. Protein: CASSLGLAWDNEQFF.

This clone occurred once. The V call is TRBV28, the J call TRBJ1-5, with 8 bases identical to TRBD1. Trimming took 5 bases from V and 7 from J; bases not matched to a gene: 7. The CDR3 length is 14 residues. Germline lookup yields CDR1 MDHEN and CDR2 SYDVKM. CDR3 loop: CASSGGTGLQPQHF. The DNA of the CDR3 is TGTGCCAGCAGTGGCGGGACAGGTTTACAGCCCCAGCATTTT.

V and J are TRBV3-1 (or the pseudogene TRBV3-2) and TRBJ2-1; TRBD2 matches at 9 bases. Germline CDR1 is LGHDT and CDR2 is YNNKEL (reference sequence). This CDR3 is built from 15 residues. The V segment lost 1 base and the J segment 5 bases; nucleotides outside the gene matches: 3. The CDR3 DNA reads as TGTGCCAGCAGCCAAGGAAGCGGGAGGAACAATGAGCAGTTCTTC. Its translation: CASSQGSGRNNEQFF.

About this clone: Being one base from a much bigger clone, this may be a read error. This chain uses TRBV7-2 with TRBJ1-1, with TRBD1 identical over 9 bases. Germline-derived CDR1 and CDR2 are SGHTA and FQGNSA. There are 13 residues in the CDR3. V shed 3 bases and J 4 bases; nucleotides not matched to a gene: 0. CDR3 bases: TGTGCCAGCAGCTTGACAGGGGGCACTGAAGCTTTCTTT. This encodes CASSLTGGTEAFF.

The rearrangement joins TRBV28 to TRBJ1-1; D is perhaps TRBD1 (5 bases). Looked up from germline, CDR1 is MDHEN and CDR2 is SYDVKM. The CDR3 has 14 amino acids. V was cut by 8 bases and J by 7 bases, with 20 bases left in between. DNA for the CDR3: TGTGCCAGCCAGTCGACCCCGTTACAGGTTGAAGCTTTCTTT. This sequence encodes CASQSTPLQVEAFF.

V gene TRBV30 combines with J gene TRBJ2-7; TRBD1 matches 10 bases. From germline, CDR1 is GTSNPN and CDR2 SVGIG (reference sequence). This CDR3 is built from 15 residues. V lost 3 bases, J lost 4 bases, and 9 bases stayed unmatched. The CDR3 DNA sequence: TGTGCCTGGAGCCATGGGACAGGGGTTTTGTACGAGCAGTACTTC. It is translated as CAWSHGTGVLYEQYF.

The chain's CDR3 is CASSWTSGNTGELFF. DNA for the CDR3: TGTGCCAGCAGTTGGACTAGCGGAAACACCGGGGAGCTGTTTTTT. The chain combines TRBV27 with TRBJ2-2; 10 nucleotides line up with TRBD2. The CDR3 is 15 residues long. Per germline, CDR1 MNHEY and CDR2 SMNVEV (reference sequence). After removal of 4 bases from V and 2 bases from J, the junction contained 1 base not matched to a gene.

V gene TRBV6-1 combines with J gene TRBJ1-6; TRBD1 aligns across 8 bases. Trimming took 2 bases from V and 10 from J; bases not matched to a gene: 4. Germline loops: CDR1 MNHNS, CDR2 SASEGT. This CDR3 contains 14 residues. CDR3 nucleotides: TGTGCCAGCAGTGAATGGACAGGGAACTCACCCCTCCACTTT. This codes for CASSEWTGNSPLHF.

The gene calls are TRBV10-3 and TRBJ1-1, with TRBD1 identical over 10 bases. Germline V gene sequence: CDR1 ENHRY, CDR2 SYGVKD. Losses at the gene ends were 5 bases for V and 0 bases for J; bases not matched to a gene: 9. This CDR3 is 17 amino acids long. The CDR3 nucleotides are TGTGCCATCAGTCGGGCCGGACAGGGGGTGGTGAACACTGAAGCTTTCTTT. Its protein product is CAISRAGQGVVNTEAFF.

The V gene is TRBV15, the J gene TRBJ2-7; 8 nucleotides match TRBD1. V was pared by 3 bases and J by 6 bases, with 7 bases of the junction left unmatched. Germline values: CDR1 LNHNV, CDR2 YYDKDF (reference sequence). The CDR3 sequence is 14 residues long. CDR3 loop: CATSSRQGFIEQYF. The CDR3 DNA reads TGTGCCACCAGCAGCCGACAGGGGTTCATCGAGCAGTACTTC. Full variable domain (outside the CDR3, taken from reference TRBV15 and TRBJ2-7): DAMVIQNPRYQVTQFGKPVTLSCSQTLNHNVMYWYQQKSSQAPKLLFHYYDKDFNNEADTPDNFQSRRPNTSFCFLDIRSPGLGDTAMYLCATSSRQGFIEQYFGPGTRLTVT.

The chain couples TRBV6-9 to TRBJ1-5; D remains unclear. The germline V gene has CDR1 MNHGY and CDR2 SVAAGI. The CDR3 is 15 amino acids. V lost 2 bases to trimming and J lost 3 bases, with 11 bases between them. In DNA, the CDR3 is TGTGCCAGCAGTTATGGGCAGCTTCCCAATCAGCCCCAGCATTTT. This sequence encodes CASSYGQLPNQPQHF.

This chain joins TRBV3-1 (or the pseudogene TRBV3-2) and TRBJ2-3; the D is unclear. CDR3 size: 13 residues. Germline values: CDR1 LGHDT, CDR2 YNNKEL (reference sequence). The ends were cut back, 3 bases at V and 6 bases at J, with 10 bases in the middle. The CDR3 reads CASSQLSRDTQYF. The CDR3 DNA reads TGTGCCAGCAGCCAGCTCTCGAGGGATACGCAGTATTTT.

The CDR3: CASSLPSGSTDTQYF. CDR3 DNA sequence: TGTGCCAGCAGCTTACCTAGCGGGAGCACAGATACGCAGTATTTT. The chain employs TRBV7-9 and TRBJ2-3, with 8 positions matching TRBD2. From germline, CDR1 is SEHNR and CDR2 FQNEAQ (reference sequence). After removal of 2 bases from V and 0 bases from J, the junction contained 1 base not matched to a gene. CDR3 length: 15 amino acids.

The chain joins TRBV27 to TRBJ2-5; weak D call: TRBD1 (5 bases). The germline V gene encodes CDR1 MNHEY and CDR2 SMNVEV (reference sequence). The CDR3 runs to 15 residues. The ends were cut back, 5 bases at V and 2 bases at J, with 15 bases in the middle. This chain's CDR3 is CASSLLPTEQETQYF. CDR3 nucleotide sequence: TGTGCCAGCAGTCTCCTCCCGACAGAACAAGAGACCCAGTACTTC.

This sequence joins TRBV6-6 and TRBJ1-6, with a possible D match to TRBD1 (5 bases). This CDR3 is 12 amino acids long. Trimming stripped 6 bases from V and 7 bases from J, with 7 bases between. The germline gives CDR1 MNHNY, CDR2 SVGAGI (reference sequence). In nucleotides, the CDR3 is TGTGCCAGCAGGGGGGGGAATTCACCCCTCCACTTT. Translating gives CASRGGNSPLHF.

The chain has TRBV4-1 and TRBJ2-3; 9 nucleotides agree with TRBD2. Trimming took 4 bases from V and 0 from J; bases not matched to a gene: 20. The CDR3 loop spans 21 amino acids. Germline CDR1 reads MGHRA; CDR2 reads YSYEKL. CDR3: CASSPLTLKRGVKTSTDTQYF. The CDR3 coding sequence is TGCGCCAGCAGCCCCCTTACTTTAAAGCGGGGGGTTAAAACTAGCACAGATACGCAGTATTTT.

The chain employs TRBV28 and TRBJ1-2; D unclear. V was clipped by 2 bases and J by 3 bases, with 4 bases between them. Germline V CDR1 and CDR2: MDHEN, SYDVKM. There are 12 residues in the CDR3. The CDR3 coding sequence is TGTGCCAGCAGTTTACAGGACTATGGCTACACCTTC. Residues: CASSLQDYGYTF.

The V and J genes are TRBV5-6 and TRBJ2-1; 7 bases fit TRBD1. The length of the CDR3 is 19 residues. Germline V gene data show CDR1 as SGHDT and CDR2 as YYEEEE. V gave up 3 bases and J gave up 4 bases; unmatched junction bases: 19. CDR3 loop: CASSSLIDRAYTTYNEQFF. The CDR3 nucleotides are TGTGCCAGCAGCTCACTTATCGACAGGGCCTATACTACTTACAATGAGCAGTTCTTC.

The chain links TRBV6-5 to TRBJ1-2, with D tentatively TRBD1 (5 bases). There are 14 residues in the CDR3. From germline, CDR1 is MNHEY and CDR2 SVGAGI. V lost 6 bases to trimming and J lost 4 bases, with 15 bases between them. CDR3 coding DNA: TGTGCCAGCAGCCGGGCTATGGGGGGCTATGGCTACACCTTC. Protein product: CASSRAMGGYGYTF.

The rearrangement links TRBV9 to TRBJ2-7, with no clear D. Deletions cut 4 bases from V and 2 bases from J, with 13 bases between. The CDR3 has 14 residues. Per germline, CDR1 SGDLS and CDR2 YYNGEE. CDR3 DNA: TGTGCCAGCAGCCCCCGGGTGGTCCCCTACGAGCAGTACTTC. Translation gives CASSPRVVPYEQYF.

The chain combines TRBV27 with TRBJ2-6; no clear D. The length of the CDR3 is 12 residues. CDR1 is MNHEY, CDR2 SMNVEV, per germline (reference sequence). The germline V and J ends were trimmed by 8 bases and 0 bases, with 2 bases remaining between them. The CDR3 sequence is CASRSGANVLTF. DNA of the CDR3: TGTGCCAGCCGCTCTGGGGCCAACGTCCTGACTTTC.

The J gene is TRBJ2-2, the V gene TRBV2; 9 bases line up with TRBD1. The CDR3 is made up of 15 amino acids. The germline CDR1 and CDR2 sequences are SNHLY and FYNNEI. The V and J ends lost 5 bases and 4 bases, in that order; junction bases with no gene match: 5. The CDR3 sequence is CASSRGTGFTGELFF. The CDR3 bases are TGTGCCAGCAGTAGGGGGACAGGGTTCACCGGGGAGCTGTTTTTT.